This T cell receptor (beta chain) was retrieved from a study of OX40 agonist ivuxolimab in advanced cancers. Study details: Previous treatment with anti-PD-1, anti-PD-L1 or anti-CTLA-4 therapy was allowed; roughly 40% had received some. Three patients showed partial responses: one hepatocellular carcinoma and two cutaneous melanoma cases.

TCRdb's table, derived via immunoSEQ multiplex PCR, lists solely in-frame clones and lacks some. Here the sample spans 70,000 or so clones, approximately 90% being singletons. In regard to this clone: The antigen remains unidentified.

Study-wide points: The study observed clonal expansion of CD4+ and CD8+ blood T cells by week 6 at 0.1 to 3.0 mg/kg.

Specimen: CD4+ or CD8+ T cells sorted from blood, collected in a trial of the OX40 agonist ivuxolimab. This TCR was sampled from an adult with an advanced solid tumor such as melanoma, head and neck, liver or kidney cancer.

The CDR3 region has the DNA TGTGCCAGCAGCTCACGGACAGGGCCAGTTGAAAAACTGTTTTTT. This sequence encodes CASSSRTGPVEKLFF. The chain recombines TRBV7-9 with TRBJ1-4; TRBD1 matches at 8 bases. Germline CDR1 reads SEHNR; CDR2 reads FQNEAQ (reference sequence). V dropped 4 bases and J dropped 7; count of bases not matched to a gene: 8. The CDR3 is 15 residues long.